The 21 T cell receptor beta chains reported below all come from one sample, sequenced in a study of blood T cell repertoires in COVID-19 (dated by TCRdb to the early 2020s). The library was made by the immunoSEQ multiplex PCR assay. TCRdb took this table from immuneACCESS and kept in-frame rearrangements with V and J called. Such tables lack part of the clones; where checked against another copy, unresolved V genes explain under half of the gap, and the rest is unexplained. A total of 470,000 or so clones appear in this sample, over 75% of them only once. In total, the top ten clones hold 3.2% of the sample. Sequenced material: peripheral blood. The receptors originated from a human donor in a cohort sampled during active COVID-19.

The gene calls are TRBV28 and TRBJ2-7, with 7 bases matching TRBD2. The V gene end was trimmed by 3 bases and the J gene end by 1 base; junction bases not matched to a gene: 6. CDR3 length: 15 residues. Germline V gives CDR1 MDHEN, CDR2 SYDVKM. The CDR3 sequence is CASSLVAGYSYEQYF. DNA of the CDR3: TGTGCCAGCAGTTTGGTAGCGGGCTATTCCTACGAGCAGTACTTC.

The chain uses TRBV5-1 and TRBJ2-5; D is uncertain. The CDR3 runs 14 residues. CDR1 is SGHRS, CDR2 YFSETQ, per germline. Trimming stripped 1 base from V and 4 bases from J, with 11 bases between. The CDR3 nucleotides read TGCGCCAGCAGCTTGAAGGCAGGTGGAGAGACCCAGTACTTC. Protein: CASSLKAGGETQYF.

This clone came up a few times. V gene TRBV28 combines with J gene TRBJ1-4; no clear D gene. Trimming shortened V by 6 bases and J by 4 bases, and 12 bases separated the two germline ends. The CDR3 contains 14 residues. Germline CDR1 reads MDHEN; CDR2 reads SYDVKM. The CDR3 region has the DNA TGTGCCAGCAGCCCGCAGGCTATTAATGAAAAACTGTTTTTT. Translating gives CASSPQAINEKLFF.

The chain joins TRBV18 to TRBJ1-2, with 10 bases lining up with TRBD1. The junction had 1 base not matched to a gene; V was cut back by 4 bases and J by 2 bases. Germline V gene lookup returns CDR1 KGHSH and CDR2 LQKENI. The CDR3 spans 14 residues. The CDR3 region has the DNA TGTGCCAGCTCACTGGGACAGGGGAACTATGGCTACACCTTC. Its translation is CASSLGQGNYGYTF.

The chain employs TRBV20-1 and TRBJ2-2; possibly TRBD1 for D (5 bases). V was trimmed by 3 bases and J by 4 bases, leaving 9 bases between them. Germline-derived CDR1 and CDR2 are DFQATT and SNEGSKA (reference sequence). The CDR3 contains 13 residues. In DNA, the CDR3 is TGCAGTGCTAGTGACAGTGTCACCGGGGAGCTGTTTTTT. This sequence encodes CSASDSVTGELFF.

The gene calls are TRBV27 and TRBJ2-1; the match to TRBD2 covers 9 bases. CDR1 is MNHEY and CDR2 is SMNVEV in the germline V gene (reference sequence). V lost 5 bases, J lost 8 bases, and 10 bases stayed unmatched. CDR3 length: 15 amino acids. CDR3 DNA: TGTGCCAGCAGTGACGGGCTAGCGGGAAACGATGAGCAGTTCTTC. Translated, it gives CASSDGLAGNDEQFF.

The rearrangement joins TRBV7-9 to TRBJ1-3; no clear D. The germline V gene encodes CDR1 SEHNR and CDR2 FQNEAQ (reference sequence). CDR3 length: 15 residues. The V end lost 2 bases, the J end lost 0 bases, and 8 bases lay between the germline ends. Here the CDR3 reads CASSLQPISGNTIYF. Here the CDR3 DNA reads TGTGCCAGCAGCTTACAACCTATCTCTGGAAACACCATATATTTT.

The V gene is TRBV9, the J gene TRBJ1-1; 8 nucleotides line up with TRBD1. Germline V gene sequence: CDR1 SGDLS, CDR2 YYNGEE. V dropped 3 bases and J dropped 1; count of bases not matched to a gene: 2. The CDR3 consists of 14 residues. This CDR3 reads CASSGQGTNTEAFF. For the CDR3, the DNA is TGTGCCAGCAGCGGACAGGGGACGAACACTGAAGCTTTCTTT.

The V gene is TRBV7-2, the J gene TRBJ2-5; the match to TRBD2 covers 7 bases. The length of the CDR3 is 14 residues. Trimming at V came to 0 bases and at J to 5 bases, leaving 3 bases not matched to a gene. Germline CDR1 and CDR2: SGHTA and FQGNSA. The CDR3 DNA follows: TGTGCCAGCAGCTTAGCGGGAGGGCCGGAGACCCAGTACTTC. It specifies CASSLAGGPETQYF.

V is TRBV30 and J is TRBJ2-5, with D unclear. Germline CDR1 and CDR2: GTSNPN and SVGIG (reference sequence). Deletions cut 0 bases from V and 5 bases from J, with 13 bases between. This CDR3 is built from 14 residues. CDR3 bases: TGTGCCTGGAGTGTATTGGCTAGTCGTGAGACCCAGTACTTC. Protein sequence: CAWSVLASRETQYF.

This clone has just one count. The chain recombines TRBV28 with TRBJ2-7, with D unresolved. This CDR3 region has 14 residues. V was shortened by 6 bases and J by 3 bases, with 15 bases between the two germline ends. Germline assignment: CDR1 MDHEN and CDR2 SYDVKM. Written as DNA, the CDR3 is TGTGCCAGCAGCAGGCAGTCAGCTTTCTACGAGCAGTACTTC. Its translation is CASSRQSAFYEQYF.

As to this clone: At the DNA level, this CDR3 is encoded by other sequences in the same sample as well. The chain recombines TRBV18 with TRBJ1-1; no definite D call. Germline loops: CDR1 KGHSH, CDR2 LQKENI. The germline V and J ends were trimmed by 2 bases and 1 base, with 5 bases remaining between them. This CDR3 has 13 amino acids. CDR3 DNA sequence: TGTGCCAGCTCACCAACAAGGAACACTGAAGCTTTCTTT. Residues: CASSPTRNTEAFF. Filled out from reference TRBV18 and TRBJ1-1, the complete variable domain reads NAGVMQNPRHLVRRRGQEARLRCSPMKGHSHVYWYRQLPEEGLKFMVYLQKENIIDESGMPKERFSAEFPKEGPSILRIQQVVRGDSAAYFCASSPTRNTEAFFGQGTRLTVV.

The V gene is TRBV4-3, the J gene TRBJ2-3; D is ambiguous. Germline V lookup: CDR1 LGHNA, CDR2 YSLEER. Trimming stripped 0 bases from V and 8 bases from J, with 9 bases between. The CDR3 runs 13 residues. CDR3 DNA sequence: TGCGCCAGCAGCCAAGAGATGCCGCGTACGCAGTATTTT. It specifies CASSQEMPRTQYF.

V is TRBV24-1 and J is TRBJ2-1, with D unresolved. Trimming left V 4 bases short and J 0 bases short, with 9 bases between. The CDR3 is 15 residues long. Germline-derived CDR1 and CDR2 are KGHDR and SFDVKD. The CDR3 coding sequence is TGTGCCACCAGTGACGGTGGGCCCTCCTACAATGAGCAGTTCTTC. It translates to CATSDGGPSYNEQFF.

The V and J genes are TRBV27 and TRBJ2-6; D may be TRBD2 (5 bases). Per germline, CDR1 MNHEY and CDR2 SMNVEV (reference sequence). The CDR3 covers 17 residues. V dropped 5 bases and J dropped 0 bases, with 14 bases sitting between them. The CDR3 DNA is TGTGCCAGCAGTCGCCGGTCGGGAAGCTCTGGGGCCAACGTCCTGACTTTC. Its translation: CASSRRSGSSGANVLTF.

The chain joins TRBV5-4 to TRBJ1-1; D might be TRBD1 (6 bases). The V end was cut by 5 bases, the J end by 5 bases, with 13 bases between. CDR3 size: 13 residues. Germline V CDR1 and CDR2: SGHNT, YYREEE (reference sequence). The CDR3 DNA is TGTGCCAGCAGTGCAGGGGTGCCTACTGAAGCTTTCTTT. Translating it yields CASSAGVPTEAFF.

V and J are TRBV24-1 and TRBJ2-2; TRBD1 matches 7 bases. The CDR3 is 15 amino acids. CDR1 and CDR2 from the germline V gene are KGHDR and SFDVKD. The V segment lost 8 bases and the J segment 1 base; nucleotides outside the gene matches: 6. The CDR3 DNA reads as TGTGCCACCAATCCGGGACAGCAGAACACCGGGGAGCTGTTTTTT. Translated: CATNPGQQNTGELFF.

The V call is TRBV29-1, the J call TRBJ2-1, with TRBD1 identical over 8 bases. CDR1 and CDR2 (germline): SQVTM, ANQGSEA. Trimming at V came to 5 bases and at J to 9 bases, leaving 18 bases not matched to a gene. This CDR3 spans 16 amino acids. CDR3 sequence: CSVQPSGQGGRGEQFF. In nucleotides, the CDR3 is TGCAGCGTTCAACCCTCCGGACAGGGAGGAAGGGGTGAGCAGTTCTTC.

The J gene is TRBJ1-3, the V gene TRBV4-3; D unclear. Germline V gene data show CDR1 as LGHNA and CDR2 as YSLEER. The CDR3 totals 14 residues. V lost 0 bases and J lost 4, with 7 bases in between. CDR3: CASSQDNAGNTIYF. CDR3 DNA sequence: TGCGCCAGCAGCCAAGATAACGCGGGAAACACCATATATTTT.

The chain employs TRBV20-1 and TRBJ1-1, with D possibly being TRBD1 (6 bases). The germline V and J ends were trimmed by 3 bases and 3 bases, with 11 bases remaining between them. The CDR3 sequence is 13 residues long. Per the germline V gene, CDR1 is DFQATT and CDR2 is SNEGSKA (reference sequence). DNA for the CDR3: TGCAGTGCTAGTAACAGGGCGTACACTGAAGCTTTCTTT. Protein: CSASNRAYTEAFF.

This clone has a single count. V and J are TRBV27 and TRBJ1-1, with D perhaps TRBD1 (5 bases). The CDR3 runs to 15 residues. The V end lost 7 bases, the J end lost 0 bases, and 15 bases lay between the germline ends. Looked up from germline, CDR1 is MNHEY and CDR2 is SMNVEV (reference sequence). Here the CDR3 reads CASMGQKGLNTEAFF. The CDR3, as DNA: TGTGCCAGCATGGGGCAGAAGGGTCTGAACACTGAAGCTTTCTTT.